This T cell receptor (beta chain) is from a study of blood T cell repertoires in COVID-19. Study context: The study drew acute and convalescent COVID-19 samples from the United States, Italy and Spain. From T cells, B-cell-depleted T cells, or PBMCs came the material, which was cDNA or gDNA.

Per the original data handling: Amplification with reference gene primers provided the estimates of nucleated cell counts. TCRdb's copy holds only in-frame clones and misses some; the assay was immunoSEQ multiplex PCR. The DNA was the basis for D and trimming; V, J and clone size are from that table. The sample has approximately 70,000 clones, roughly 78% seen once. Per germline, CDR1 MNHEY and CDR2 SVGEGT. V lost 5 bases and J lost 3; bases outside the gene matches: 7. The CDR3 runs 15 residues. The gene calls are TRBV6-2 or TRBV6-3 and TRBJ2-3, with 8 positions matching TRBD1. The TCR originated in a woman at least 80 years old with active or convalescent COVID-19. The sample comprised peripheral blood. CDR3 sequence: CASSTTGAGTDTQYF. The CDR3 DNA sequence: TGTGCCAGCAGTACGACAGGGGCCGGAACAGATACGCAGTATTTT.